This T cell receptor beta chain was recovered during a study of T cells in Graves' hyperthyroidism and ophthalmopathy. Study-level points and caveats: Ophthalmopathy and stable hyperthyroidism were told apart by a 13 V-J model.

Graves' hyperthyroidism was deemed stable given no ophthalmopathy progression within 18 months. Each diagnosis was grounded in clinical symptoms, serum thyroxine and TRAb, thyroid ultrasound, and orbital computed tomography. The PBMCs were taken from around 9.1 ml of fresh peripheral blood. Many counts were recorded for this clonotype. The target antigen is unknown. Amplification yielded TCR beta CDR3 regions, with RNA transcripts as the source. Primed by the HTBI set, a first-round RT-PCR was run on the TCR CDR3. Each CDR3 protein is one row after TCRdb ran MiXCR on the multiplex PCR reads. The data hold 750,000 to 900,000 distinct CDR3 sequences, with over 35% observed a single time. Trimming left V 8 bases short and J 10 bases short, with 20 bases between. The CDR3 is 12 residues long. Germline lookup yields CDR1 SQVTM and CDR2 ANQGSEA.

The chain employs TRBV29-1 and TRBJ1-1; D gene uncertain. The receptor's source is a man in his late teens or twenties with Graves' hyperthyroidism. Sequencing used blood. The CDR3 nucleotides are TGCAGCTTTAGAAGATATGGGATGGGAGCTTTCTTT. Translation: CSFRRYGMGAFF.